This is a list of T cell receptor beta chains from one sample in a study of T cells expressing NK-cell markers. TCRdb reanalyzed the 5' RACE reads and collapses them to one entry per CDR3 protein, without DNA. Here the sample table reports hundreds of thousands of distinct CDR3 sequences. The specimen sequenced was blood T cells: a sorted CD56 or NKG2C T cell subset, CD4+ or CD8+ T cells, or bulk PBMC T cells (not recorded which). The receptors were gathered from a man aged 18 to 30 in good health. Each CDR3 is given with its conserved first and last residue.

j_call | cdr3_length | v_call | cdr3_aa
TRBJ2-7 | 17 | TRBV5-6 | CASSLGQGIANNYEQYF
TRBJ1-2 | 16 | TRBV27 | CASRSDRVSTNYGYTF
TRBJ2-5 | 14 | TRBV5-1 | CASSSGQSQETQYF
TRBJ2-1 | 16 | TRBV7-3 | CASSLNSGSSYNEQFF
TRBJ2-2 | 15 | TRBV11-2 | CASSIFGTVPGELFF
TRBJ2-2 | 14 | TRBV6-1 | CAISGTGRPGELFF
TRBJ2-6 | 16 | TRBV18 | CASSQQNPTGANVLTF
TRBJ2-4 | 14 | TRBV7-9 | CASSTGASKNIQYF
TRBJ2-1 | 14 | TRBV29-1 | CSVGQTSGYNEQFF
TRBJ2-1 | 16 | TRBV27 | CASSLSSLPLTNEQFF
TRBJ2-1 | 19 | TRBV5-6 | CASSFGEPGLAGVRYEQFF
TRBJ1-1 | 14 | TRBV7-2 | CASSPGGVWSEAFF
TRBJ2-7 | 14 | TRBV4-2 | CASRSTSGSHEQYF
TRBJ2-1 | 12 | TRBV5-1 | CASNQGAGTRFF
TRBJ1-6 | 19 | TRBV20-1 | CSARDHGTGTRVYNSPLHF
TRBJ2-3 | 16 | TRBV11-2 | CASSLTSLAPADTQYF
TRBJ1-2 | 14 | TRBV6-5 | CASSYARDRDGYTF
TRBJ2-3 | 13 | TRBV20-1 | CSAITLAGDTQYF
TRBJ2-5 | 15 | TRBV11-2 | CASSLGPVSPETQYF
TRBJ2-3 | 16 | TRBV5-1 | CASNPEPGTGTDTQYF
TRBJ2-7 | 14 | TRBV5-5 | CASSWSTGSHEQYF
TRBJ1-2 | 14 | TRBV24-1 | CATSDLTENYGYTF
TRBJ1-5 | 17 | TRBV6-2/TRBV6-3 | CASRHVTGTGSNQPQHF
TRBJ2-5 | 17 | TRBV7-8 | CASSLARFSGRRETQYF
TRBJ1-1 | 13 | TRBV4-1 | CASSQVDSREAFF
TRBJ1-1 | 13 | TRBV6-5 | CASSYSTGGQAFF
TRBJ1-2 | 12 | TRBV9 | CASSPSAPGYTF
TRBJ2-2 | 13 | TRBV6-4 | CASRTGTTGELFF
TRBJ2-5 | 14 | TRBV6-5 | CASSYSFFQETQYF
TRBJ1-1 | 13 | TRBV9 | CASSVRPNLEAFF
TRBJ2-5 | 15 | TRBV5-1 | CASSRIRAPQETQYF
TRBJ2-2 | 15 | TRBV30 | CAWRTGPSNTGELFF
TRBJ1-3 | 13 | TRBV10-3 | CASWTGEVGTIYF
TRBJ2-6 | 15 | TRBV2 | CASRDRGLEANVLTF
TRBJ1-2 | 16 | TRBV5-1 | CASSTGTGGFPDGYTF
TRBJ2-5 | 14 | TRBV28 | CASSFGRTPETQYF
TRBJ2-1 | 22 | TRBV7-3 | CASSLIGNLGTSGLSSYNEQFF
TRBJ1-6 | 15 | TRBV27 | CASKGSPEGGSPLHF
TRBJ2-3 | 16 | TRBV12-3/TRBV12-4 | CASRDGTATSTDTQYF
TRBJ2-1 | 16 | TRBV4-3 | CASSQEEAGAYNEQFF